The 27 T cell receptor beta chains below were found in one sample sequenced in a study of CD8 T cells in ankylosing spondylitis. MiXCR, applied by TCRdb to the 5' RACE reads, yields one record per CDR3 protein. Of about 200,000 distinct CDR3 sequences in the sample, more than 10% were seen once. The specimen was blood, either unsorted or a sorted T cell fraction (not recorded which). These TCRs come from a male donor with ankylosing spondylitis or in good health (not recorded which).

This clonotype was recorded a few times. The genes are TRBV27 and TRBJ2-2; 7 bases line up with TRBD2. The CDR3 length is 13 residues. Unmatched junction bases numbered 1, after V lost 8 bases and J lost 1 base. Germline V gene lookup returns CDR1 MNHEY and CDR2 SMNVEV (reference sequence). In DNA, the CDR3 is TGTGCCAGCCTAGCGGTGAACACCGGGGAGCTGTTTTTT. Translated, it gives CASLAVNTGELFF.

The chain has TRBV2 and TRBJ1-6; TRBD1 matches 7 bases. This CDR3 has 15 residues. Germline CDR1 reads SNHLY; CDR2 reads FYNNEI. The junction had 10 bases not matched to a gene; V was cut back by 7 bases and J by 7 bases. The CDR3 loop is CASKGVGGSNSPLHF. In nucleotides, the CDR3 is TGTGCCAGCAAGGGGGTAGGGGGCTCAAATTCACCCCTCCACTTT.

This clonotype is a singleton in its sample. This rearrangement joins TRBV30 to TRBJ2-3; D could derive from TRBD1 or TRBD2 (5 bases each). Germline V gene data show CDR1 as GTSNPN and CDR2 as SVGIG (reference sequence). Deletions cut 5 bases from V and 6 bases from J, with 18 bases between. This CDR3 has 14 residues. The CDR3 loop is CAWGSVLGTDTQYF. The CDR3 nucleotides are TGTGCCTGGGGCTCCGTATTGGGGACCGATACGCAGTATTTT. Using reference TRBV30 and TRBJ2-3 for the parts outside the CDR3, the full variable domain is SQTIHQWPATLVQPVGSPLSLECTVEGTSNPNLYWYRQAAGRGLQLLFYSVGIGQISSEVPQNLSASRPQDRQFILSSKKLLLSDSGFYLCAWGSVLGTDTQYFGPGTRLTVL.

This clonotype was seen more than once but under ten times. The rearrangement uses TRBV7-9 and TRBJ2-7; D possibly corresponds to TRBD2 (7 bases). With 5 bases removed from V and 5 bases from J, the gap between germline ends came to 19 bases. The CDR3 is 15 residues long. The V gene's germline CDR1 is SEHNR and CDR2 FQNEAQ (reference sequence). The DNA of the CDR3 is TGTGCCAGCAGCCCTACGGGCGGGGGCCGGGACGAGCAGTACTTC. This gives the protein CASSPTGGGRDEQYF. Full variable domain (rest looked up from reference TRBV7-9 and TRBJ2-7): DTGVSQNPRHKITKRGQNVTFRCDPISEHNRLYWYRQTLGQGPEFLTYFQNEAQLEKSRLLSDRFSAERPKGSFSTLEIQRTEQGDSAMYLCASSPTGGGRDEQYFGPGTRLTVT.

This clonotype was found a few times. The CDR3 protein is CASSYRWALLPDNEQFF. The CDR3 nucleotides read TGTGCCAGTAGCTACAGATGGGCCCTTTTACCGGACAATGAGCAGTTCTTC. This chain joins TRBV19 and TRBJ2-1; D remains unclear. Looked up from germline, CDR1 is LNHDA and CDR2 is SQIVND (reference sequence). The CDR3 extends over 17 amino acids. V dropped 6 bases and J dropped 5 bases, with 23 bases sitting between them.

This clonotype turned up a few times. The rearrangement uses TRBV5-6 and TRBJ2-7, with TRBD1 as a possible D gene (6 bases). Germline V CDR1 and CDR2: SGHDT, YYEEEE. The V gene lost 0 bases and the J gene lost 2 bases, with 12 bases spanning the gap. This CDR3 contains 15 residues. CDR3 region: CASSLAAGETYEQYF. The CDR3 nucleotides are TGTGCCAGCAGCTTGGCGGCAGGGGAGACCTACGAGCAGTACTTC.

This clonotype was seen a few times. The rearrangement links TRBV7-8 to TRBJ2-3; D is possibly TRBD1 (5 bases). In germline, CDR1 is SGHVS, CDR2 FQNEAQ. The CDR3 has 16 residues. Deletions cut 1 base from V and 0 bases from J, with 11 bases between. CDR3: CASSLVGHTSTDTQYF. The CDR3 region has the DNA TGTGCCAGCAGCTTAGTAGGACATACTAGCACAGATACGCAGTATTTT.

This clonotype was counted only a few times. The genes are TRBV5-6 and TRBJ2-7, with D unclear. Germline values: CDR1 SGHDT, CDR2 YYEEEE. V lost 3 bases and J 3 bases, leaving 10 bases between the germline ends. This CDR3 has 13 amino acids. The CDR3 region is CASSYRSRYEQYF. CDR3 coding DNA: TGTGCCAGCAGCTACCGAAGCCGCTACGAGCAGTACTTC.

This clonotype was detected a few times. The V call is TRBV4-2, the J call TRBJ2-5; D not certain. Trimming removed 4 bases from V and 9 bases from J, with 6 bases in between. This CDR3 has 10 amino acids. Germline V gene data show CDR1 as LGHNA and CDR2 as YNFKEQ. For the CDR3, the DNA is TGTGCCAGCAGCCGCCCTTCCCAGTACTTC. Amino acid sequence: CASSRPSQYF.

This clonotype was observed a few times. The gene calls are TRBV29-1 and TRBJ2-1; 15 bases agree with TRBD2. Germline values: CDR1 SQVTM, CDR2 ANQGSEA. After removal of 5 bases from V and 2 bases from J, the junction contained 4 bases not matched to a gene. The CDR3 covers 16 residues. CDR3 sequence: CSVTGTSGRTYNEQFF. CDR3 DNA sequence: TGCAGCGTTACCGGGACTAGCGGGAGGACCTACAATGAGCAGTTCTTC.

This chain connects TRBV18 to TRBJ2-7; TRBD2 aligns across 7 bases. CDR3 length equals 17 residues. J lost 6 bases, V lost 2 bases, and 16 bases had no gene match. Per the germline V gene, CDR1 is KGHSH and CDR2 is LQKENI. The CDR3 is CASSPFRTRGEGLEQYF. CDR3 DNA sequence: TGTGCCAGCTCACCATTCCGAACCCGGGGGGAGGGCCTCGAGCAGTACTTC.

V is TRBV29-1 and J is TRBJ2-1; tentative D call: TRBD2 (5 bases). The CDR3 consists of 12 residues. Per germline, CDR1 SQVTM and CDR2 ANQGSEA. Trimming left V 6 bases short and J 0 bases short, with 6 bases between. The chain's CDR3 is CSVRDSYNEQFF. The DNA of the CDR3 is TGCAGCGTACGGGACTCCTACAATGAGCAGTTCTTC.

The rearrangement joins TRBV5-1 to TRBJ1-1, with D uncertain. The CDR3 is 14 amino acids. V dropped 0 bases and J dropped 0 bases, with 6 bases sitting between them. CDR1 and CDR2 from the germline V gene are SGHRS and YFSETQ. The CDR3 here is CASSLDGVNTEAFF. The CDR3, as DNA: TGCGCCAGCAGCTTGGACGGAGTGAACACTGAAGCTTTCTTT.

This clonotype was seen a few times. The V and J genes are TRBV6-1 and TRBJ2-3, with 7 bases that match TRBD1. V trimming: 3 bases; J trimming: 2 bases; junction bases outside the gene matches: 8. The CDR3 extends over 16 amino acids. Germline lookup yields CDR1 MNHNS and CDR2 SASEGT. The CDR3 nucleotides are TGTGCCAGCAGTGACCGTACAGGGGCCATCACAGATACGCAGTATTTT. Its translation is CASSDRTGAITDTQYF.

Many counts were recorded for this clonotype. This chain connects TRBV29-1 to TRBJ2-7; 13 bases are shared with TRBD2. Looked up from germline, CDR1 is SQVTM and CDR2 is ANQGSEA. V shed 1 base, J shed 2 bases, and the junction held 2 bases outside the gene matches. The CDR3 length is 15 residues. The CDR3 sequence is CSVEGGTSGAYEQYF. In nucleotides, the CDR3 is TGCAGCGTTGAAGGGGGGACTAGCGGGGCCTACGAGCAGTACTTC.

This chain joins TRBV6-5 and TRBJ2-1; 7 bases map to TRBD1. Germline assignment: CDR1 MNHEY and CDR2 SVGAGI. The V and J ends lost 2 bases and 6 bases, in that order; junction bases with no gene match: 4. The CDR3 extends over 14 amino acids. The CDR3 sequence: CASSYTGDSNEQFF. In nucleotides, the CDR3 is TGTGCCAGCAGTTACACCGGGGACAGCAATGAGCAGTTCTTC.

The CDR3 loop reads CASSLTGLAKNIQYF. The DNA of the CDR3 is TGTGCCAGCAGCCTGACAGGTCTAGCCAAAAACATTCAGTACTTC. The V and J genes are TRBV27 and TRBJ2-4, with D tentatively TRBD1 (6 bases). Germline assignment: CDR1 MNHEY and CDR2 SMNVEV (reference sequence). Between the trimmed V and J ends, which lost 6 bases and 0 bases, there was a span of 12 bases. The CDR3 spans 15 residues.

V is TRBV6-5 and J is TRBJ1-1; 8 nucleotides match TRBD1. Germline V gives CDR1 MNHEY, CDR2 SVGAGI. The junction had 8 bases not matched to a gene; V was cut back by 3 bases and J by 5 bases. There are 15 residues in the CDR3. The CDR3 spells CASSYTGGGWTEAFF. The CDR3 DNA follows: TGTGCCAGCAGTTATACAGGGGGTGGTTGGACTGAAGCTTTCTTT.

This clonotype has ten or more counts. The CDR3 DNA follows: TGTGCCAGCAGCGGACAGGGGATCAATCAGCCCCAGCATTTT. Encoded protein: CASSGQGINQPQHF. The chain recombines TRBV6-1 with TRBJ1-5; 9 bases map to TRBD1. Germline V gene sequence: CDR1 MNHNS, CDR2 SASEGT. The CDR3 has 14 residues. The junction had 3 bases not matched to a gene; V was cut back by 6 bases and J by 3 bases.

In its sample, this clonotype was seen a few times. The CDR3 region has the DNA TGTGCCAGCAGTTTATCCGGGGTGCACACCGGGGAGCTGTTTTTT. It is translated as CASSLSGVHTGELFF. The chain employs TRBV12-3 or TRBV12-4 and TRBJ2-2; weak D call: TRBD2 (5 bases). This CDR3 has 15 residues. The V end lost 2 bases, the J end lost 3 bases, and 10 bases lay between the germline ends.

This rearrangement joins TRBV12-3 or TRBV12-4 to TRBJ2-1, with TRBD1 identical over 7 bases. The V segment lost 6 bases and the J segment 8 bases; nucleotides outside the gene matches: 4. This CDR3 is built from 12 residues. The CDR3 here is CASREGADEQFF. The CDR3 DNA reads as TGTGCCAGCAGAGAGGGGGCGGATGAGCAGTTCTTC.

CDR3 bases: TGCAGTGCTAGACCCCGCTGGGGGTTCAATGAGCAGTTCTTC. Amino acids: CSARPRWGFNEQFF. This rearrangement joins TRBV20-1 to TRBJ2-1; D might be TRBD1 or TRBD2, each matching 5 bases. Between the trimmed V and J ends, which lost 2 bases and 6 bases, there was a span of 14 bases. The CDR3 consists of 14 residues. Germline V lookup: CDR1 DFQATT, CDR2 SNEGSKA (reference sequence).

This clonotype was picked up many times. This chain connects TRBV12-3 or TRBV12-4 to TRBJ1-1; D gene ambiguous. CDR3 length: 11 residues. V was shortened by 7 bases and J by 10 bases, with 13 bases between the two germline ends. CDR3 amino acids: CASTTRATAFF. As DNA, the CDR3 is TGTGCCAGCACAACAAGGGCAACAGCTTTCTTT.

This chain joins TRBV4-1 and TRBJ2-1; TRBD1 or TRBD2 may be the D gene (6 bases each). Germline V gene lookup returns CDR1 MGHRA and CDR2 YSYEKL. The CDR3 has 17 amino acids. Trimming removed 3 bases from V and 2 bases from J, with 17 bases in between. CDR3 amino acids: CASSHKMGGRPYNEQFF. The CDR3, as DNA: TGCGCCAGCAGCCACAAAATGGGGGGCCGACCCTACAATGAGCAGTTCTTC.

This clonotype has just a few counts. The V call is TRBV12-3 or TRBV12-4, the J call TRBJ2-3, with 7 bases fitting TRBD2. The CDR3 extends over 14 amino acids. Trimming removed 6 bases from V and 2 bases from J; junction bases left unmatched: 5. The CDR3 DNA is TGTGCCAGCAGATCACTAGCGTACACAGATACGCAGTATTTT. This gives the protein CASRSLAYTDTQYF.

The rearrangement joins TRBV27 to TRBJ2-6, with a possible D match to TRBD1 (6 bases). CDR1 is MNHEY, CDR2 SMNVEV, per germline (reference sequence). The CDR3 contains 18 residues. V was clipped by 2 bases and J by 0 bases, with 14 bases between them. The CDR3, as DNA: TGTGCCAGCAGTTTAGGATCGGACAGAAACTCTGGGGCCAACGTCCTGACTTTC. It translates to CASSLGSDRNSGANVLTF. The whole variable domain, filled in from reference TRBV27 and TRBJ2-6, reads EAQVTQNPRYLITVTGKKLTVTCSQNMNHEYMSWYRQDPGLGLRQIYYSMNVEVTDKGDVPEGYKVSRKEKRNFPLILESPSPNQTSLYFCASSLGSDRNSGANVLTFGAGSRLTVL.

This clonotype has only a few counts. The J gene is TRBJ2-1, the V gene TRBV12-5; D not resolved. Germline V lookup: CDR1 LGHNT, CDR2 FRNRAP. Trimming took off 0 bases at V and 8 bases at J, with 2 bases between the two ends. The CDR3 sequence is 11 residues long. The CDR3 loop is CASGLVHEQFF. Written as DNA, the CDR3 is TGTGCTAGTGGTTTGGTACATGAGCAGTTCTTC.